This is a list of T cell receptor beta chains from one sample in a study of identifying expanded T cells in peripheral blood. Some clones are missing from TCRdb's copy, which holds only in-frame ones; the method was immunoSEQ multiplex PCR. The data show roughly 100,000 clones, with about 89% seen just once and about 16% held by the top ten. Sequenced sample: blood. The receptors derive from a person between 18 and 75 years old in good health. The CDR3 runs from the conserved cysteine through the conserved F or W. A D gene is named only where the DNA matches it firmly. Clone size is given for some rows only: seen once, a few or many times, or a class if the clone is expanded.

d_gene,abundance,v_gene,j_gene,len,CDR3nt,CDR3aa
NA,once,TRBV7-9,TRBJ2-3,12,TGTGCCAGCAGCTTAAGCGCAGATACGCAGTATTTT,CASSLSADTQYF
TRBD1,few,TRBV7-8,TRBJ1-6,15,TGTGCCAGCAGCCCGGGACAGGGGGGTAATTCACCCCTCCACTTT,CASSPGQGGNSPLHF
TRBD2,NA,TRBV10-3,TRBJ2-5,13,TGTGCCATCGCCCGGACTAGAGAAGAGACCCAGTACTTC,CAIARTREETQYF
NA,NA,TRBV9,TRBJ2-7,16,TGTGCCAGCAGTGTATCCCCCGTCGCCCAATCCTACGAGCAGTACTTC,CASSVSPVAQSYEQYF
TRBD2,once,TRBV6-4,TRBJ2-3,14,TGTGCCAGCAGCGCGGGGGGGCCCACAGATACGCAGTATTTT,CASSAGGPTDTQYF
NA,NA,TRBV27,TRBJ1-1,11,TGTGCCAGCAGTAAGGGGGGTGAAGCTTTCTTT,CASSKGGEAFF
NA,few,TRBV5-4,TRBJ1-2,13,TGTGCCAGCAGCTTGGCCCAGGGACGAGGCTACACCTTC,CASSLAQGRGYTF
TRBD2,NA,TRBV5-4,TRBJ2-7,17,TGTGCCAGCAGCTTTGGGGGCGGGACTAGCGGGGGTTACGAGCAGTACTTC,CASSFGGGTSGGYEQYF
NA,NA,TRBV25-1,TRBJ1-2,13,TGTGCCAGCAGTCTCGGACAGTCCTATGGCTACACCTTC,CASSLGQSYGYTF
NA,NA,TRBV5-1,TRBJ2-2,16,TGCGCCAGCAGCTTGGAGGACAGCACGAACACCGGGGAGCTGTTTTTT,CASSLEDSTNTGELFF
TRBD1,few,TRBV18,TRBJ1-2,12,TGTGCCAGCTCACCCGGACAGGATGGCTACACCTTC,CASSPGQDGYTF
NA,NA,TRBV6-5,TRBJ1-1,13,TGTGCCAGCAGGCCGACGGAAGGCTCTGAAGCTTTCTTT,CASRPTEGSEAFF
NA,NA,TRBV19,TRBJ1-1,10,TGTGCCAGTAGTCTAGGACGAGCTTTCTTT,CASSLGRAFF
TRBD1,NA,TRBV5-5,TRBJ1-2,14,TGTGCCAGCAGCCCAGGGGGCTTTAACTATGGCTACACCTTC,CASSPGGFNYGYTF
TRBD2,NA,TRBV4-1,TRBJ2-2,17,TGCGCCAGCAGCCAAAGGCGCGGGGGAGGTGCGACCGGGGAGCTGTTTTTT,CASSQRRGGGATGELFF
NA,NA,TRBV19,TRBJ1-2,11,TGTGCCAGTAGTATCGGCTATGGCTACACCTTC,CASSIGYGYTF
NA,NA,TRBV14,TRBJ2-7,15,TGTGCCAGCAGCCAAGATCCTGAGAGCTCCTACGAGCAGTACTTC,CASSQDPESSYEQYF
NA,NA,TRBV5-4,TRBJ2-7,13,TGTGCCAGCAGCTTGGCAAGAGATCGCGAGCAGTACTTC,CASSLARDREQYF
NA,NA,TRBV6-5,TRBJ2-7,15,TGTGCCAGCAGTTACTCGACTTTCTACAGGGACGAGCAGTACTTC,CASSYSTFYRDEQYF
NA,NA,TRBV5-1,TRBJ2-1,15,TGCGCCAGCAGCTTACAGGGTGCCACCTACAATGAGCAGTTCTTC,CASSLQGATYNEQFF
NA,NA,TRBV9,TRBJ2-1,15,TGTGCCAGCAGCGTAAGAAGGACTGGATTTTCGGAGCAGTTCTTC,CASSVRRTGFSEQFF
NA,NA,TRBV11-2,TRBJ2-3,15,TGTGCCAGCAGCCCCATAGGTTATATCGGAGATACGCAGTATTTT,CASSPIGYIGDTQYF
TRBD2,NA,TRBV7-9,TRBJ2-7,12,TGTGGGTCGGGAGGTGATGCCTACGAGCAGTACTTC,CGSGGDAYEQYF
TRBD2,NA,TRBV27,TRBJ2-7,16,TGTGCCAGCAGGAAGGGACTAGCGGGGGACTACTACGAGCAGTACTTC,CASRKGLAGDYYEQYF
NA,NA,TRBV28,TRBJ2-2,13,TGTGCCAGCACTCCCAAGGGGACCCCCGAGCTGTTTTTT,CASTPKGTPELFF
NA,few,TRBV6-1,TRBJ1-6,14,TGTGCCAGCAGTGTCCTGACAGTAGGATCACCCCTCCACTTT,CASSVLTVGSPLHF
NA,once,TRBV12-5,TRBJ2-3,20,TGTGCTAGTGGTTTGGTAGTCGATGGGACCTTAGCGGCCGACACAGATACGCAGTATTTT,CASGLVVDGTLAADTDTQYF
NA,NA,TRBV27,TRBJ1-1,13,TGTGCCAGCAGGCTGACGGGGGCTGCTGAAGCTTTCTTT,CASRLTGAAEAFF
NA,NA,TRBV6-1,TRBJ1-5,14,TGTGCCAGCAGTGAAGTTGGAACAGCTCAGCCCCAGCATTTT,CASSEVGTAQPQHF
NA,NA,TRBV14,TRBJ2-2,19,TGTGCCAGCAGCCTGGAAACGCACAGGAACCGATTCAACACCGGGGAGCTGTTTTTT,CASSLETHRNRFNTGELFF
NA,NA,TRBV7-2,TRBJ1-2,14,TGTGCCAGCAGCTTAGCGCGGCAGGCCGGCGGCTACACCTTC,CASSLARQAGGYTF
TRBD1,NA,TRBV28,TRBJ1-1,14,TGTGCCAGCAGTTTACAGGGGGTGCACACTGAAGCTTTCTTT,CASSLQGVHTEAFF
NA,NA,TRBV5-8,TRBJ1-5,14,TGTGCCAGCAGCCCTGATCGGGGCCTTCAGCCCCAGCATTTT,CASSPDRGLQPQHF
NA,NA,TRBV5-6,TRBJ2-2,12,TGTGCCAGCAGCCCGGAGGGCGGGGAGCTGTTTTTT,CASSPEGGELFF
NA,NA,TRBV27,TRBJ2-3,15,TGTGCCAGCACCCCCACGTGGGCGGCAGTTGATACGCAGTATTTT,CASTPTWAAVDTQYF
TRBD1,NA,TRBV28,TRBJ1-6,13,TGTGCCAGCAGCACAGCACAGGGGCCCACAGGCCACTTT,CASSTAQGPTGHF
NA,NA,TRBV28,TRBJ1-5,11,TGTGCCAGCAGTCGGAAGGAGCCCCAGCATTTT,CASSRKEPQHF
NA,NA,TRBV2,TRBJ2-7,14,TGTGCCAGCACCTACGGAGGGGGCGGCGGGGAGCAGTACTTC,CASTYGGGGGEQYF
NA,few,TRBV28,TRBJ1-2,14,TGTGCCAGCAGTTTATCCTCCCGCCACTATGGCTACACCTTC,CASSLSSRHYGYTF
TRBD1,NA,TRBV29-1,TRBJ2-2,14,TGCAGCGTTGAAGGGACAGGGGCCACCGGGGAGCTGTTTTTT,CSVEGTGATGELFF
TRBD1,NA,TRBV13,TRBJ1-6,14,TGTGCCAGCAGCTTAGGCCGGGACAGGGAATCCCTCCACTTT,CASSLGRDRESLHF
TRBD1,NA,TRBV18,TRBJ1-6,19,TGTGCCAGCTCACCGCCGGGACAGGGTGTAGAGCGGGGAGATTCACCCCTCCACTTT,CASSPPGQGVERGDSPLHF
NA,NA,TRBV2,TRBJ1-5,16,TGTGCCAGCACGGGTGGGGCGAACAGGTACAATCAGCCCCAGCATTTT,CASTGGANRYNQPQHF
NA,NA,TRBV6-1,TRBJ2-7,14,TGTGCCAGCAGTGCACAGGATAACTCCTACGAGCAGTACTTC,CASSAQDNSYEQYF
TRBD1,NA,TRBV4-3,TRBJ1-5,15,TGCGCCAGCAGCCAGGACAGGGGGAGCAATCAGCCCCAGCATTTT,CASSQDRGSNQPQHF
TRBD1,NA,TRBV4-3,TRBJ1-6,17,TGCGCCAGCAGCCAAGCCGAGGCAGGGGGCCAGAATTCACCCCTCCACTTT,CASSQAEAGGQNSPLHF
NA,once,TRBV19,TRBJ2-6,13,TGTGCCAGTAGTATCGGACGGGCCAACGTCCTGACTTTC,CASSIGRANVLTF
NA,once,TRBV6-5,TRBJ1-1,13,TGTGCCAGCAGTTACGTGGGGGCCACTGAAGCTTTCTTT,CASSYVGATEAFF
NA,NA,TRBV11-1,TRBJ2-3,17,TGTGCCAGCAGCTTTTCCGGGGGTGGGGGCCTCACAGATACGCAGTATTTT,CASSFSGGGGLTDTQYF